This TCR beta chain was identified in a study of blood T cell repertoires in COVID-19. This clone has a handful of counts. The V and J ends lost 1 base and 2 bases respectively, with 8 bases between them. Germline V gives CDR1 LGHNA, CDR2 YSLEER. This CDR3 has 14 amino acids. Sequencing used immunoSEQ multiplex PCR; TCRdb keeps in-frame clones, though not all of them. This sample has more than 150,000 clones, with around 85% found just once. Sequencing was done on a sample of peripheral blood. This clonotype was obtained from an older man with active or convalescent COVID-19. V usage is TRBV4-3 and J usage is TRBJ1-2; tentatively, D is TRBD1 (6 bases). The CDR3 sequence is CASSQATGNYGYTF. CDR3 nucleotides: TGCGCCAGCAGCCAAGCGACAGGCAACTATGGCTACACCTTC.